What follows is one T cell receptor beta chain and its context. These data come from a study of cytomegalovirus exposure and HLA in healthy donors. Study-wide background: Some 85 million unique TCRs, all from HLA-typed donors, were included in an early release of the data.

V was trimmed by 1 base and J by 5 bases, leaving 5 bases between them. This CDR3 spans 11 amino acids. Per germline, CDR1 GTSNPN and CDR2 SVGIG (reference sequence). PCR employed 60 Vbeta and 13 Jbeta primers. Here immunoSEQ multiplex PCR was the method, and the copy in TCRdb shows in-frame clones only, minus some. In the table there are some 77,000 clones, around three quarters of which are singletons. Sequenced: PBMCs. The chain combines TRBV30 with TRBJ2-5, with D uncertain. The sequence was obtained from a man aged 30 to 39 in good health and CMV-seronegative. DNA of the CDR3: TGTGCCTGGAGTGAGAGCGAGACCCAGTACTTC. This gives the protein CAWSESETQYF.